This TCR beta chain came from a study of blood T cell repertoires in COVID-19. Study information: Material from acute and convalescent COVID-19 was sourced from the United States, Italy and Spain. T cells, B-cell-depleted T cells, or PBMCs supplied cDNA or gDNA.

How the authors handled the data: Quantification of nucleated cells was approximated via reference gene primer amplification. Assay used: immunoSEQ multiplex PCR; TCRdb lists only in-frame clones, some missing. That table supplies the V and J calls and clone size; D and trimming were determined from the DNA. The sample records fewer than 350,000 clones, roughly 93% being singletons. Trimming at V came to 3 bases and at J to 0 bases, leaving 1 base not matched to a gene. CDR3 length equals 15 residues. Germline CDR1 MGHDK, CDR2 SYGVNS. What was sequenced was PBMCs or T cells enriched from blood (not recorded which). The J gene is TRBJ2-2, the V gene TRBV25-1, with 7 bases matching TRBD1. The sequence derives from a woman aged 40 to 50 with acute COVID-19. In DNA, the CDR3 is TGTGCCAGCAGTGAGGGGACAGCGAACACCGGGGAGCTGTTTTTT. Amino acid sequence: CASSEGTANTGELFF.